The T cell receptor (beta chain) under discussion was sequenced for a study of post-analysis software for immune sequencing data. Carried by the TCR beta cDNA libraries were unique molecular identifiers. There were roughly 0.85 to 11 million T cells, and about 500,000 cDNA molecules came from them. TCRdb re-called the PCR reads through MiXCR, storing one row per CDR3 protein. Among 400,000 to 500,000 distinct CDR3 sequences, 35% to 45% were seen once, and the ten largest hold approximately 7.6%. The count of this clonotype is one. What it binds is not known. Findings of the study overall: Samples from a shared batch, those prepared together, strongly co-clustered by F measure. Patients had higher frequencies than controls of about five TRBV segments, including TRBV5-6, TRBV5-1 and TRBV20-1.

The germline V gene encodes CDR1 SGHTA and CDR2 FQGNSA. The CDR3 totals 15 residues. V was pared by 1 base and J by 7 bases, with 13 bases between. The sequenced sample was blood. The rearrangement links TRBV7-2 to TRBJ2-2; weak D call: TRBD1 (5 bases). The clonotype originates from a girl aged 2 to 10 with multiple sclerosis. CDR3 amino acids: CASSLVGRVGGELFF. CDR3 bases: TGTGCCAGCAGCTTAGTTGGCAGGGTTGGCGGGGAGCTGTTTTTT.